Here is one T cell receptor (beta chain) with its context. Its matching antigen is unknown. The data stem from a study of T-cell memory formation after mild COVID-19. Study information: TCR clusters were largely donor specific.

TCR alpha and TCR beta cDNA libraries carrying sample barcodes and UMIs were produced by 5'RACE using constant-segment primers. TCRdb redid the calling of the 5' RACE reads with MiXCR, one entry per CDR3 protein. The profile shows 30,000 to 35,000 distinct CDR3 sequences, around 8% of them singletons. Study-level findings and limits: The study found balanced CD4/CD8 in clones contracting day 15 to 85 and a CD4+ lean in later expanders. In second-wave clones peaking day 37, SARS-CoV-2 specificity remained unconfirmed.

The V and J ends lost 3 bases and 5 bases respectively, with 8 bases between them. Germline values: CDR1 KGHSH, CDR2 LQKENI. This CDR3 has 13 amino acids. This chain joins TRBV18 and TRBJ2-1; tentatively, D is TRBD1 (5 bases). This receptor was obtained from a man aged 18 to 29 who had mild COVID-19 (a few samples of this study predate the infection). Cell type and time point are not known. Sequenced material: PBMCs or a T cell subset sorted from them (not recorded which). The CDR3 DNA sequence: TGTGCCAGCTCACCTGACAGAGACAATGAGCAGTTCTTC. This encodes CASSPDRDNEQFF.